This T cell receptor beta chain was captured by sequencing in a study of early T cells in non-severe SARS-CoV-2 infection. Study-level background: Sequencing used unsorted whole-blood bulk RNA, so chains lack pairing.

Molecules of cDNA were individually given unique molecular identifiers that were attached to them. In TCRdb, the 5' RACE reads were re-called with MiXCR into one record per CDR3 protein. The table shows approximately 97,000 distinct CDR3 sequences, with about 10% occurring only once. Study observations and caveats: The study's VDJdb matching favored anti-spike CD8 responses and missed private and CD4 specificities.

Remarks on this clonotype: Antigen specificity is unknown.

The germline V and J ends were trimmed by 3 bases and 5 bases, with 13 bases remaining between them. This CDR3 spans 14 amino acids. Germline V lookup: CDR1 MNHEY, CDR2 SMNVEV (reference sequence). The J gene is TRBJ2-5, the V gene TRBV27; D gene unclear. The receptor's source is an adult who was a healthcare worker with PCR-confirmed SARS-CoV-2 infection or an uninfected control (not recorded which). Here the sequenced sample was whole blood, taken at baseline. The CDR3 reads CASSLDHKWETQYF. Written as DNA, the CDR3 is TGTGCCAGCAGTTTGGACCACAAATGGGAGACCCAGTACTTC.